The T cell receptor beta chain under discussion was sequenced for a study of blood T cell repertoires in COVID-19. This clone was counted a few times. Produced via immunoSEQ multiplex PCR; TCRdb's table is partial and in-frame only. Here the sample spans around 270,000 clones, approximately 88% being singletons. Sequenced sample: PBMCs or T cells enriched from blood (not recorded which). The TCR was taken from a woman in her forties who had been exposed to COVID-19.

As DNA, the CDR3 is TGTGCCAGCAGCCAACAGGGTGGAAGCTACGAGCAGTACTTC. Translated: CASSQQGGSYEQYF. This rearrangement joins TRBV7-9 to TRBJ2-7; D might be TRBD1 (6 bases). The CDR3 contains 14 residues. The V end lost 5 bases, the J end lost 3 bases, and 14 bases lay between the germline ends. Germline CDR1 and CDR2: SEHNR and FQNEAQ (reference sequence).